The present T cell receptor beta chain was sequenced within a study of technical replicates of blood from a few donors. The method was immunoSEQ multiplex PCR; TCRdb's version includes in-frame clones alone and lacks a portion of them. The sample shows fewer than 90,000 clones, 93% of them seen only once. This clone was counted once. The CDR3 covers 15 residues. With 2 bases clipped from V and 6 bases from J, the junction kept 7 bases outside the gene matches. Germline-derived CDR1 and CDR2 are SGDLS and YYNGEE. The chain recombines TRBV9 with TRBJ2-1; TRBD2 matches at 8 bases. Sequenced sample: T cells isolated from PBMCs. This TCR was sampled from a human donor in good health. The CDR3 DNA reads as TGTGCCAGCAGCGTCCTGGGACTAGGGGGCAATGAGCAGTTCTTC. It specifies CASSVLGLGGNEQFF.